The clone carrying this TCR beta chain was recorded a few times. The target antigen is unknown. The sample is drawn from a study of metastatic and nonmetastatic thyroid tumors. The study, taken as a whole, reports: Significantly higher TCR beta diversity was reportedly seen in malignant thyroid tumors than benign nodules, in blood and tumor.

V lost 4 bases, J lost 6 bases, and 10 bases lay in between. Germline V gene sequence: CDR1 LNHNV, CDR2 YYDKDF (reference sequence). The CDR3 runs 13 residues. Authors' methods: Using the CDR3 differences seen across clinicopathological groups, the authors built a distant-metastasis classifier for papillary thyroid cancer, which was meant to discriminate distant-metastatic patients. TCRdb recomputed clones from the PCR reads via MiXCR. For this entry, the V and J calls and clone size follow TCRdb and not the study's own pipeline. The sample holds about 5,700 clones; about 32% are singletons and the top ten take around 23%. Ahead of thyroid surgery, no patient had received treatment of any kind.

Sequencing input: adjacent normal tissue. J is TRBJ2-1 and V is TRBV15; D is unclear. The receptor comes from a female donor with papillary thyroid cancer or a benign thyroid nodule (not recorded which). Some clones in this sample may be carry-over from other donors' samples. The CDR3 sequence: CATSTRRANEQFF. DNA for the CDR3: TGTGCCACCAGCACAAGACGAGCCAATGAGCAGTTCTTC.